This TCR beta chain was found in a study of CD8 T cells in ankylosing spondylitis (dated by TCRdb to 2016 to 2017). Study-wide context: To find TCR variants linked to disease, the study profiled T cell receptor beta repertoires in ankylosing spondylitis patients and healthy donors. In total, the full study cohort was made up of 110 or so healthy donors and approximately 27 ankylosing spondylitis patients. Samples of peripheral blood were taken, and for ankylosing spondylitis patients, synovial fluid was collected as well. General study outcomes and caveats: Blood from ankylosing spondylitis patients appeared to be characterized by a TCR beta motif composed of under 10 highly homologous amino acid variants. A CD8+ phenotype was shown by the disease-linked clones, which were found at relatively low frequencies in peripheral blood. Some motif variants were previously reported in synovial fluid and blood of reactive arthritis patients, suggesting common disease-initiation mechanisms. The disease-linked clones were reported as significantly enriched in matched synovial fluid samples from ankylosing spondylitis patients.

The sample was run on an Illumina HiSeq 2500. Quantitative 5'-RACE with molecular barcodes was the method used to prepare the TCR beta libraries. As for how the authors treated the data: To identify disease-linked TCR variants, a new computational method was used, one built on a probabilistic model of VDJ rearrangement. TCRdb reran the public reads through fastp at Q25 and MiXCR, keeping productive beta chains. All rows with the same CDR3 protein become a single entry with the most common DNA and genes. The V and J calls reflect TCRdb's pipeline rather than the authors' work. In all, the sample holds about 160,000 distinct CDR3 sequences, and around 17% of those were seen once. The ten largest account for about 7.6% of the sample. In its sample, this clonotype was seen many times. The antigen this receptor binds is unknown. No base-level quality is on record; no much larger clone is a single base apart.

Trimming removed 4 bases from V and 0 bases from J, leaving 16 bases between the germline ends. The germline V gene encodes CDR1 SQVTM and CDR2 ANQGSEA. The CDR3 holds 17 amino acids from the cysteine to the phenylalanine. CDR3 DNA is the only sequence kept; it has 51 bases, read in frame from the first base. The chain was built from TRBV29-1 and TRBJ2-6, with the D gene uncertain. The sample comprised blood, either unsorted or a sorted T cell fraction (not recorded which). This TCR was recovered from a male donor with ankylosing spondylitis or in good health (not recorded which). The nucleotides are TGCAGCGTTGTAGTGGCAGCTATAACCTCTGGGGCCAACGTCCTGACTTTC. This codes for CSVVVAAITSGANVLTF.